These T cell receptor beta chains were read from a single sample in a study of multiple sclerosis patients with progressive multifocal leukoencephalopathy. Repertoires were generated with immunoSEQ multiplex PCR, while TCRdb's copy carries only in-frame clones and drops some. The sample yields about 32,000 clones, about 91% seen once. The sample consisted of PBMCs. These receptors were obtained from a man aged 25-45 years with multiple sclerosis. Each CDR3 is given without its conserved first and last residue. Fields, in order: clone size, V gene, CDR3 protein. Not all rows give a size; the values are once, few, many and, for expanded clones, a class.

>NA|TRBV2
ASSQGVAKNIQY
>NA|TRBV28
ASETGLGEQY
>NA|TRBV29-1
SVEPGQRNTEAF
>NA|TRBV4-2
ASSQDAGGTGELF
>NA|TRBV11-3
ASSLVRDTQY
>NA|TRBV4-3
ASSQEPPGGSGANVLT
>NA|TRBV18
ASSLNQGNTEAF
>NA|TRBV27
ASSWTGAYNEQF
>NA|TRBV7-9
ASSTSLSTDTQY
>NA|TRBV4-3
ASSHGGAVPYNEQF
>NA|TRBV25-1
ASSPLRQGTGELF
>NA|TRBV29-1
SVALGQRYGYT
>NA|TRBV19
ASSINGGGRLF
>NA|TRBV18
ASSLQRERITDTQY
>few|TRBV28
ASLGQGAYGGELF